These 26 T cell receptor beta chains were sequenced from one sample in a study of blood T cell repertoires in COVID-19. The method was immunoSEQ multiplex PCR; TCRdb's version includes in-frame clones alone and lacks a portion of them. The table lists under 200,000 clones, 65% to 85% of them singletons, with approximately 18% in the top ten. The sample taken for sequencing was peripheral blood. These receptors all come from a woman aged 70-85 years who had recovered from COVID-19.

This clone was detected once. CDR3 DNA sequence: TGCGCCAGCAGCGTGACTAGCGGGAGAGGGACCGGGGAGCTGTTTTTT. Translating gives CASSVTSGRGTGELFF. The chain joins TRBV5-1 to TRBJ2-2; 12 bases are a match to TRBD2. The CDR3 is 16 amino acids. The V gene end was trimmed by 4 bases and the J gene end by 5 bases; junction bases not matched to a gene: 6. The germline V gene has CDR1 SGHRS and CDR2 YFSETQ.

The rearrangement uses TRBV18 and TRBJ2-7; possibly TRBD2 for D (6 bases). Trimming removed 3 bases at V and 3 bases at J, with 12 bases between. Germline assignment: CDR1 KGHSH and CDR2 LQKENI. The CDR3 consists of 14 residues. The DNA of the CDR3 is TGTGCCAGCTCACCCCTCGGGAGTGTCTACGAGCAGTACTTC. This codes for CASSPLGSVYEQYF.

This clone was picked up one time. The CDR3, as DNA: TGTGCCAGCAGCGTCACCGGGAGGGCCCCTTCACCCCTCCACTTT. Its protein product is CASSVTGRAPSPLHF. V usage is TRBV7-3 and J usage is TRBJ1-6; D not resolved. This CDR3 comprises 15 residues. Germline-derived CDR1 and CDR2 are SGHTA and FQGTGA. V was shortened by 5 bases and J by 9 bases, with 17 bases between the two germline ends.

CDR3 DNA: TGTGCCTGGAGTCCCATAGCCCTTAATCAGCCCCAGCATTTT. Translated: CAWSPIALNQPQHF. V usage is TRBV30 and J usage is TRBJ1-5; D gene uncertain. The length of the CDR3 is 14 residues. The germline V gene has CDR1 GTSNPN and CDR2 SVGIG (reference sequence). V lost 2 bases and J 4 bases, leaving 12 bases between the germline ends.

The chain has TRBV3-1 (or the pseudogene TRBV3-2) and TRBJ2-7, with 9 bases lining up with TRBD2. Trimming removed 7 bases from V and 3 bases from J; junction bases left unmatched: 10. Germline-derived CDR1 and CDR2 are LGHDT and YNNKEL (reference sequence). The CDR3 has 15 amino acids. In nucleotides, the CDR3 is TGTGCCAGCACCGAAAGGACTAGCGACTTCTACGAGCAGTACTTC. Amino acids: CASTERTSDFYEQYF.

The genes are TRBV5-4 and TRBJ1-1, with 7 bases identical to TRBD1. This CDR3 contains 14 residues. Germline values: CDR1 SGHNT, CDR2 YYREEE (reference sequence). Trimming at V came to 4 bases and at J to 4 bases, leaving 7 bases not matched to a gene. CDR3 in amino acids: CASSRTGVGTEAFF. The CDR3 nucleotides are TGTGCCAGCAGCCGCACAGGGGTAGGCACTGAAGCTTTCTTT.

The chain links TRBV6-2 or TRBV6-3 to TRBJ2-7; TRBD1 matches 7 bases. CDR3 length: 16 amino acids. The V gene's germline CDR1 is MNHEY and CDR2 SVGEGT. J lost 3 bases, V lost 2 bases, and 10 bases had no gene match. The CDR3 sequence: CASSYDFGTVFYEQYF. The CDR3 coding sequence is TGTGCCAGCAGTTACGATTTCGGGACAGTGTTCTACGAGCAGTACTTC.

This clone was counted between two and nine times. V and J are TRBV6-6 and TRBJ1-5, with 11 bases lining up with TRBD1. The CDR3 has 13 amino acids. Looked up from germline, CDR1 is MNHNY and CDR2 is SVGAGI (reference sequence). Unmatched junction bases numbered 2, after V lost 6 bases and J lost 7 bases. The CDR3 loop is CASRGQGGQPQHF. The CDR3 DNA reads as TGTGCCAGCAGGGGACAGGGGGGGCAGCCCCAGCATTTT.

This chain joins TRBV29-1 and TRBJ1-2; 8 bases map to TRBD1. CDR3 length equals 15 residues. Trimming at V came to 3 bases and at J to 2 bases, leaving 8 bases not matched to a gene. CDR1 and CDR2 from the germline V gene are SQVTM and ANQGSEA. CDR3 region: CSVERDRGYNYGYTF. CDR3 coding DNA: TGCAGCGTTGAGCGAGACAGGGGTTACAACTATGGCTACACCTTC. Full variable domain (remainder filled in from reference TRBV29-1 and TRBJ1-2): SAVISQKPSRDICQRGTSLTIQCQVDSQVTMMFWYRQQPGQSLTLIATANQGSEATYESGFVIDKFPISRPNLTFSTLTVSNMSPEDSSIYLCSVERDRGYNYGYTFGSGTRLTVV.

This clone was seen more than once but under ten times. This chain connects TRBV19 to TRBJ2-1, with D perhaps matching TRBD2 (5 bases). This CDR3 has 15 residues. Trimming stripped 3 bases from V and 5 bases from J, with 14 bases between. Germline values: CDR1 LNHDA, CDR2 SQIVND (reference sequence). The CDR3 nucleotides are TGTGCCAGTAGTATGGTGGGAGAGCACAACAATGAGCAGTTCTTC. This sequence encodes CASSMVGEHNNEQFF.

This rearrangement joins TRBV7-2 to TRBJ1-5; possible D gene TRBD1, 6 bases. Germline-derived CDR1 and CDR2 are SGHTA and FQGNSA. Between the trimmed V and J ends, which lost 5 bases and 1 base, there was a span of 18 bases. This CDR3 has 17 residues. DNA of the CDR3: TGTGCCAGCAGCGGGGGGGCCCAGAAGGGCAGCAATCAGCCCCAGCATTTT. This codes for CASSGGAQKGSNQPQHF. The entire variable domain, with the rest obtained from reference TRBV7-2 and TRBJ1-5, is as follows: GAGVSQSPSNKVTEKGKDVELRCDPISGHTALYWYRQSLGQGLEFLIYFQGNSAPDKSGLPSDRFSAERTGGSVSTLTIQRTQQEDSAVYLCASSGGAQKGSNQPQHFGDGTRLSIL.

This chain links TRBV12-5 with TRBJ2-5; 11 bases map to TRBD2. The germline V gene encodes CDR1 LGHNT and CDR2 FRNRAP. The length of the CDR3 is 15 residues. V shed 6 bases and J 2 bases; nucleotides not matched to a gene: 5. CDR3 in amino acids: CASGQTSGDQETQYF. CDR3 nucleotide sequence: TGTGCTAGTGGCCAGACTAGCGGGGATCAAGAGACCCAGTACTTC.

The chain has TRBV7-2 and TRBJ2-3; TRBD2 matches at 8 bases. Germline V CDR1 and CDR2: SGHTA, FQGNSA. J gave up 0 bases and V 1 base, and 12 bases lay outside the gene matches. CDR3 length: 19 amino acids. This CDR3 reads CASSLEWGMAGGSTDTQYF. CDR3 DNA sequence: TGTGCCAGCAGCTTAGAGTGGGGAATGGCGGGAGGTAGCACAGATACGCAGTATTTT.

This sequence joins TRBV3-1 (or the pseudogene TRBV3-2) and TRBJ2-5; 8 positions match TRBD2. The CDR3 is 17 amino acids. The V and J ends lost 1 base and 1 base, in that order; junction bases with no gene match: 8. Looked up from germline, CDR1 is LGHDT and CDR2 is YNNKEL (reference sequence). CDR3 nucleotide sequence: TGTGCCAGCAGCCAAGGGGGGGTAGCGGGGCTCCAAGAGACCCAGTACTTC. Encoded protein: CASSQGGVAGLQETQYF.

The gene calls are TRBV5-8 and TRBJ2-5, with 8 bases matching TRBD2. With V trimmed by 4 bases and J by 2 bases, 4 bases remained unmatched. CDR3 length: 14 residues. Looked up from germline, CDR1 is SGHTS and CDR2 is YDEGEE. The CDR3 DNA is TGTGCCAGCAGCACCCGACTAGCGCAAGAGACCCAGTACTTC. Translating it yields CASSTRLAQETQYF.

The sample holds one count of this clone. The chain combines TRBV28 with TRBJ1-4, with D tentatively TRBD1 (6 bases). This CDR3 has 16 amino acids. The germline gives CDR1 MDHEN, CDR2 SYDVKM. Trimming left V 6 bases short and J 5 bases short, with 19 bases between. CDR3 DNA: TGTGCCAGCAGCCCTCCGGGGGGGCGGAACAATGAAAAACTGTTTTTT. Translation gives CASSPPGGRNNEKLFF.

The gene calls are TRBV9 and TRBJ1-1; 11 positions match TRBD1. CDR1 and CDR2 from the germline V gene are SGDLS and YYNGEE. The CDR3 covers 17 residues. V shed 0 bases and J 1 base; nucleotides not matched to a gene: 5. The CDR3 DNA reads as TGTGCCAGCAGCGTAGCCCGGACAGGGGGCCCGAACACTGAAGCTTTCTTT. Its translation: CASSVARTGGPNTEAFF.

The chain links TRBV9 to TRBJ2-1; D possibly corresponds to TRBD2 (7 bases). The V gene's germline CDR1 is SGDLS and CDR2 YYNGEE. Trimming stripped 0 bases from V and 5 bases from J, with 21 bases between. This CDR3 has 18 amino acids. CDR3 sequence (DNA): TGTGCCAGCAGCGTAGGAGGGGGGGCAGGGCCTTTCCACAATGAGCAGTTCTTC. Its translation is CASSVGGGAGPFHNEQFF.

This clone has a single count. This sequence joins TRBV4-3 and TRBJ2-7; 8 bases line up with TRBD2. The germline CDR1 and CDR2 sequences are LGHNA and YSLEER. V lost 3 bases and J lost 3; bases outside the gene matches: 10. The CDR3 length is 16 residues. The CDR3 coding sequence is TGCGCCAGCAGCCATGGGGTGGGCGCGGGGGGCTACGAGCAGTACTTC. This sequence encodes CASSHGVGAGGYEQYF.

CDR3 coding DNA: TGTGCCAGCCGGGCTAGCGGGAGAGCCGGGACCGGGGAGCTGTTTTTT. As protein: CASRASGRAGTGELFF. V and J are TRBV7-2 and TRBJ2-2; 10 bases match TRBD2. V lost 8 bases and J lost 5; bases outside the gene matches: 11. The CDR3 length is 16 residues. The germline V gene encodes CDR1 SGHTA and CDR2 FQGNSA.

The chain joins TRBV5-1 to TRBJ2-3; 16 bases are a match to TRBD2. The germline CDR1 and CDR2 sequences are SGHRS and YFSETQ. This CDR3 comprises 17 residues. V trimming: 4 bases; J trimming: 5 bases; junction bases outside the gene matches: 7. In nucleotides, the CDR3 is TGCGCCAGCAGCCCCGGGACTAGCGGGAGGGCCCTAGATACGCAGTATTTT. Translated: CASSPGTSGRALDTQYF.

The gene calls are TRBV2 and TRBJ1-2, with D maybe TRBD1 (6 bases). The CDR3 contains 14 residues. The V end was cut by 6 bases, the J end by 8 bases, with 19 bases between. Germline V gene sequence: CDR1 SNHLY, CDR2 FYNNEI. CDR3: CASSLGPGDRGYTF. CDR3 in DNA: TGTGCCAGCAGCCTTGGGCCAGGCGACAGGGGCTACACCTTC.

This clone showed up just a few times. The chain carries TRBV18 and TRBJ1-6; D not certain. Germline V gene data show CDR1 as KGHSH and CDR2 as LQKENI. The ends were cut back, 3 bases at V and 6 bases at J, with 12 bases in the middle. CDR3 size: 15 residues. CDR3 DNA sequence: TGTGCCAGCTCACCCGTGCGCGGGAGTAATTCACCCCTCCACTTT. It encodes CASSPVRGSNSPLHF. Combining the CDR3 with reference TRBV18 and TRBJ1-6 gives the whole variable domain NAGVMQNPRHLVRRRGQEARLRCSPMKGHSHVYWYRQLPEEGLKFMVYLQKENIIDESGMPKERFSAEFPKEGPSILRIQQVVRGDSAAYFCASSPVRGSNSPLHFGNGTRLTVT.

J is TRBJ2-1 and V is TRBV7-2; D is possibly TRBD2 (6 bases). Germline CDR1 and CDR2: SGHTA and FQGNSA. The CDR3 is made up of 14 amino acids. Trimming pared 5 bases from V and 3 bases from J, leaving 11 bases between. This CDR3 is CASSRMGLYNEQFF. CDR3 DNA sequence: TGTGCCAGCAGCCGGATGGGACTCTACAATGAGCAGTTCTTC.

The genes are TRBV9 and TRBJ1-1, with no clear D. Germline V gives CDR1 SGDLS, CDR2 YYNGEE. This CDR3 comprises 15 residues. Trimming took off 3 bases at V and 0 bases at J, with 12 bases between the two ends. The CDR3: CASSADGSMNTEAFF. The CDR3 DNA reads TGTGCCAGCAGCGCAGACGGGTCTATGAACACTGAAGCTTTCTTT.

The genes are TRBV21-1 and TRBJ1-1. TRBV21-1 represents a pseudogene. This CDR3 comprises 20 residues. CDR3 sequence reads: CASSPKREGPPSPMNTEAFF. The DNA for the CDR3 is TGTGCCAGCAGCCCCAAAAGGGAGGGACCACCTTCTCCCATGAACACTGAAGCTTTCTTT.